The 21 T cell receptor beta chains listed next were all sequenced from one sample in a study of CD8+ T cells in alopecia areata. Following RNA extraction, reverse transcription yielded cDNA that acted as the sequencing template. Some clones are missing from TCRdb's copy, which holds only in-frame ones; the method was immunoSEQ multiplex PCR. This sample has roughly 140,000 clones; approximately 50% occur once, and the top ten carry over 0.75%. The sample here was CD4+ T cells sorted from blood, taken at week 0. The source is a human donor with alopecia areata.

There are a few counts of this clone. The chain recombines TRBV5-1 with TRBJ2-2, with 8 bases matching TRBD1. With 4 bases clipped from V and 5 bases from J, the junction kept 10 bases outside the gene matches. Looked up from germline, CDR1 is SGHRS and CDR2 is YFSETQ. The CDR3 is made up of 16 amino acids. The CDR3 region is CASSGGTGDRTGELFF. CDR3 nucleotides: TGCGCCAGCAGCGGAGGGACAGGAGATAGGACCGGGGAGCTGTTTTTT.

The genes are TRBV9 and TRBJ1-1; 7 bases agree with TRBD1. V was clipped by 2 bases and J by 1 base; unmatched bases: 8. Per the germline V gene, CDR1 is SGDLS and CDR2 is YYNGEE. The CDR3 has 16 amino acids. The CDR3 loop reads CASSVSGGGPNTEAFF. The DNA of the CDR3 is TGTGCCAGCAGCGTTTCCGGAGGGGGCCCGAACACTGAAGCTTTCTTT. Full variable domain (outside the CDR3, taken from reference TRBV9 and TRBJ1-1): DSGVTQTPKHLITATGQRVTLRCSPRSGDLSVYWYQQSLDQGLQFLIQYYNGEERAKGNILERFSAQQFPDLHSELNLSSLELGDSALYFCASSVSGGGPNTEAFFGQGTRLTVV.

The chain combines TRBV7-9 with TRBJ1-2; D remains ambiguous. Trimming removed 2 bases at V and 4 bases at J, with 5 bases between. This CDR3 is 12 amino acids long. Germline lookup yields CDR1 SEHNR and CDR2 FQNEAQ (reference sequence). CDR3 sequence: CASSLLAYGYTF. The CDR3 DNA is TGTGCCAGCAGCTTATTGGCCTATGGCTACACCTTC.

This rearrangement joins TRBV30 to TRBJ2-6; no clear D gene. The CDR3 length is 13 residues. The germline V and J ends were trimmed by 2 bases and 3 bases, with 5 bases remaining between them. Germline V gene data show CDR1 as GTSNPN and CDR2 as SVGIG (reference sequence). CDR3 nucleotide sequence: TGTGCCTGGAGTTGGAGTGGGGCCAACGTCCTGACTTTC. It is translated as CAWSWSGANVLTF. The variable domain in full, completed from reference TRBV30 and TRBJ2-6, reads SQTIHQWPATLVQPVGSPLSLECTVEGTSNPNLYWYRQAAGRGLQLLFYSVGIGQISSEVPQNLSASRPQDRQFILSSKKLLLSDSGFYLCAWSWSGANVLTFGAGSRLTVL.

The chain carries TRBV28 and TRBJ1-5; TRBD1 matches at 10 bases. V lost 8 bases, J lost 0 bases, and 10 bases stayed unmatched. The CDR3 length is 17 residues. Germline V CDR1 and CDR2: MDHEN, SYDVKM. The DNA of the CDR3 is TGTGCCAGCTCGGGACAGGGGTCGGGATTTAGCAATCAGCCCCAGCATTTT. Its protein is CASSGQGSGFSNQPQHF.

The chain combines TRBV15 with TRBJ2-3; TRBD2 agrees at 11 bases. Per germline, CDR1 LNHNV and CDR2 YYDKDF (reference sequence). The CDR3 runs to 15 residues. V lost 6 bases to trimming and J lost 5 bases; unmatched junction nucleotides: 7. Here the CDR3 DNA reads TGTGCCACCAGATTAGCGGGAGGGCCCAGAGATACGCAGTATTTT. Its translation is CATRLAGGPRDTQYF.

This clone was counted a few times. The J gene is TRBJ2-7, the V gene TRBV2; D is unresolved. In germline, CDR1 is SNHLY, CDR2 FYNNEI. This CDR3 has 13 amino acids. Trimming removed 4 bases at V and 2 bases at J, with 9 bases between. CDR3 coding DNA: TGTGCCAGCAGTGGCGATGGGCCCTACGAGCAGTACTTC. Its protein is CASSGDGPYEQYF. Full variable domain (missing parts from reference TRBV2 and TRBJ2-7): EPEVTQTPSHQVTQMGQEVILRCVPISNHLYFYWYRQILGQKVEFLVSFYNNEISEKSEIFDDQFSVERPDGSNFTLKIRSTKLEDSAMYFCASSGDGPYEQYFGPGTRLTVT.

The chain combines TRBV9 with TRBJ2-1, with TRBD2 identical over 13 bases. The CDR3 runs 19 residues. The germline V gene encodes CDR1 SGDLS and CDR2 YYNGEE. V was pared by 0 bases and J by 0 bases, with 6 bases of the junction left unmatched. The CDR3 loop reads CASSVGGLAGHFSYNEQFF. CDR3 coding DNA: TGTGCCAGCAGCGTAGGGGGACTAGCGGGACATTTCTCCTACAATGAGCAGTTCTTC.

The chain links TRBV6-5 to TRBJ1-2; D not resolved. The V gene lost 6 bases and the J gene lost 5 bases, with 13 bases spanning the gap. Germline CDR1 reads MNHEY; CDR2 reads SVGAGI. This CDR3 has 13 amino acids. CDR3 amino acids: CASSPQSSYGYTF. As DNA, the CDR3 is TGTGCCAGCAGCCCCCAGTCCTCATATGGCTACACCTTC.

The CDR3 spells CASSPMGLAGGAYNEQFF. In DNA, the CDR3 is TGTGCCAGCAGCCCCATGGGACTAGCGGGAGGAGCCTACAATGAGCAGTTCTTC. The genes are TRBV14 and TRBJ2-1; 15 nucleotides line up with TRBD2. CDR1 and CDR2 (germline): SGHDN, FVKESK. With 4 bases clipped from V and 2 bases from J, the junction kept 6 bases outside the gene matches. The CDR3 contains 18 residues.

The chain links TRBV6-1 to TRBJ2-7; D is perhaps TRBD2 (5 bases). From germline, CDR1 is MNHNS and CDR2 SASEGT. Trimming shortened V by 2 bases and J by 3 bases, and 11 bases separated the two germline ends. This CDR3 comprises 14 residues. CDR3 sequence: CASSEWDEGYEQYF. As DNA, the CDR3 is TGTGCCAGCAGTGAATGGGATGAGGGCTACGAGCAGTACTTC.

The chain uses TRBV30 and TRBJ2-5, with a weak D call TRBD2 (5 bases). The ends were cut back, 4 bases at V and 4 bases at J, with 13 bases in the middle. The CDR3 loop spans 13 amino acids. Germline CDR1 reads GTSNPN; CDR2 reads SVGIG (reference sequence). The CDR3 bases are TGTGCCTGGAAGAGGGCTTCGGGAGAGACCCAGTACTTC. Amino acid sequence: CAWKRASGETQYF.

This clone was observed a handful of times. The CDR3 protein is CASSQGTGAGEAEQYF. CDR3 DNA: TGCGCCAGCAGCCAAGGGACAGGGGCGGGAGAGGCCGAGCAGTACTTC. This chain uses TRBV4-1 with TRBJ2-7; 9 bases match TRBD1. The CDR3 runs 16 residues. From germline, CDR1 is MGHRA and CDR2 YSYEKL. V was clipped by 1 base and J by 6 bases; unmatched bases: 10.

This chain joins TRBV27 and TRBJ2-6, with D unclear. There are 17 residues in the CDR3. Germline V CDR1 and CDR2: MNHEY, SMNVEV (reference sequence). The V gene lost 6 bases and the J gene lost 0 bases, with 15 bases spanning the gap. The CDR3 DNA follows: TGTGCCAGCAGCTTAATATTCAGAGGCTCTGGGGCCAACGTCCTGACTTTC. Translation: CASSLIFRGSGANVLTF. The full variable domain, completed using reference TRBV27 and TRBJ2-6, is EAQVTQNPRYLITVTGKKLTVTCSQNMNHEYMSWYRQDPGLGLRQIYYSMNVEVTDKGDVPEGYKVSRKEKRNFPLILESPSPNQTSLYFCASSLIFRGSGANVLTFGAGSRLTVL.

The CDR3 DNA reads TGTGCCTGGTCGGGACTAGCGGGAATGTGGAGCACAGATACGCAGTATTTT. As protein: CAWSGLAGMWSTDTQYF. The genes are TRBV30 and TRBJ2-3; 13 bases are shared with TRBD2. The junction had 8 bases not matched to a gene; V was cut back by 5 bases and J by 0 bases. Germline values: CDR1 GTSNPN, CDR2 SVGIG (reference sequence). The length of the CDR3 is 17 residues.

V gene TRBV5-6 combines with J gene TRBJ2-3, with D perhaps matching TRBD1 (6 bases). V lost 4 bases and J 8 bases, leaving 20 bases between the germline ends. Germline assignment: CDR1 SGHDT and CDR2 YYEEEE. This CDR3 comprises 15 residues. The CDR3 DNA reads as TGTGCCAGCAGCACAACAGGGCGGAGTACGGGTACGCAGTATTTT. This sequence encodes CASSTTGRSTGTQYF.

The V and J genes are TRBV6-5 and TRBJ2-2; D perhaps matches TRBD1 (5 bases). CDR1 is MNHEY and CDR2 is SVGAGI in the germline V gene. V lost 6 bases and J 6 bases, leaving 17 bases between the germline ends. The CDR3 extends over 15 amino acids. The CDR3 nucleotides read TGTGCCAGCAGGGGGCCTATAATTGCCTCCGGGGAGCTGTTTTTT. This sequence encodes CASRGPIIASGELFF.

The chain recombines TRBV29-1 with TRBJ2-5; D perhaps matches TRBD2 (5 bases). Germline assignment: CDR1 SQVTM and CDR2 ANQGSEA. V shed 6 bases and J shed 0 bases, with 20 bases lying between them. The CDR3 sequence is 16 residues long. CDR3 protein: CSVLLGVGLYQETQYF. In DNA form, the CDR3 reads TGCAGCGTCCTTCTGGGAGTCGGGCTCTACCAAGAGACCCAGTACTTC. The complete variable domain, with remaining parts taken from reference TRBV29-1 and TRBJ2-5, reads SAVISQKPSRDICQRGTSLTIQCQVDSQVTMMFWYRQQPGQSLTLIATANQGSEATYESGFVIDKFPISRPNLTFSTLTVSNMSPEDSSIYLCSVLLGVGLYQETQYFGPGTRLLVL.

The chain uses TRBV6-1 and TRBJ2-5, with D hard to call. CDR3 length equals 15 residues. V lost 0 bases and J 2 bases, leaving 10 bases between the germline ends. CDR1 is MNHNS, CDR2 SASEGT, per germline. The CDR3 protein is CASSEAKDVQETQYF. CDR3 DNA sequence: TGTGCCAGCAGTGAAGCGAAGGACGTACAAGAGACCCAGTACTTC.

The CDR3 region is CASSPLWETQYF. DNA for the CDR3: TGTGCCAGCAGCCCATTGTGGGAGACCCAGTACTTC. The chain employs TRBV7-2 and TRBJ2-5; no reliable D call. This CDR3 is built from 12 residues. Between the trimmed V and J ends, which lost 5 bases and 5 bases, there was a span of 9 bases. Germline values: CDR1 SGHTA, CDR2 FQGNSA.

This clone was picked up a small number of times. V gene TRBV19 combines with J gene TRBJ1-1; tentatively, D is TRBD1 (5 bases). Trimming cost V 2 bases and J 4 bases, with 11 bases left between them. Germline values: CDR1 LNHDA, CDR2 SQIVND (reference sequence). This CDR3 comprises 14 residues. The CDR3 DNA reads TGTGCCAGTAGTATACAGGGCGTGGGCACTGAAGCTTTCTTT. As protein: CASSIQGVGTEAFF.